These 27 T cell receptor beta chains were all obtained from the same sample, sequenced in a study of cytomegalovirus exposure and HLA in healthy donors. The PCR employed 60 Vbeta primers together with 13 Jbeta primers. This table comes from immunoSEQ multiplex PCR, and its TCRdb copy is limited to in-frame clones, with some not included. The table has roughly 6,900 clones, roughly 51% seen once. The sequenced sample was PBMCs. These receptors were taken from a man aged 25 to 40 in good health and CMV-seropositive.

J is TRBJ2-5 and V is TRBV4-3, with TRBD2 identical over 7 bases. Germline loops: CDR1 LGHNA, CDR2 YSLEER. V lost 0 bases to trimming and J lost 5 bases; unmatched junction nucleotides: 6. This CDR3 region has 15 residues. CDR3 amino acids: CASSQERGGAETQYF. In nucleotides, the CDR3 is TGCGCCAGCAGCCAAGAGAGGGGAGGGGCCGAGACCCAGTACTTC.

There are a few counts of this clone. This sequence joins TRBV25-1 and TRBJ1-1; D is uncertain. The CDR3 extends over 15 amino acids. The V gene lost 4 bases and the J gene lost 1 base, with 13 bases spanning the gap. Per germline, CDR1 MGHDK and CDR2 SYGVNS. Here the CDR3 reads CASSGEGGSNTEAFF. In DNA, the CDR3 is TGTGCCAGCAGTGGGGAGGGTGGGTCGAACACTGAAGCTTTCTTT.

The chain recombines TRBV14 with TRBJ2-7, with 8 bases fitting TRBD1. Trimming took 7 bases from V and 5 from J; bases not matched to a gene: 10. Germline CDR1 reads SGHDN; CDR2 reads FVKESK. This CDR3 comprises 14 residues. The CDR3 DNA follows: TGTGCCAGCAACACTGGACAGGGTTGGCACGAGCAGTACTTC. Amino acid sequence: CASNTGQGWHEQYF.

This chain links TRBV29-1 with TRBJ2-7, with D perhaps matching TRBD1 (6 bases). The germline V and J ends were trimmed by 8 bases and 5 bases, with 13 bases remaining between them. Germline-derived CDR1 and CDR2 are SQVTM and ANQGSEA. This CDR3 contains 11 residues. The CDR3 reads CSITGFDEQYF. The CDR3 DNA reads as TGCAGCATAACAGGGTTCGACGAGCAGTACTTC.

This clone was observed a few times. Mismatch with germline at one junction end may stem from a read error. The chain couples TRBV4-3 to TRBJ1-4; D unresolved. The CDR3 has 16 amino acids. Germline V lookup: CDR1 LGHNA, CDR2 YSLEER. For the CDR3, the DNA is TGCGCCAGCAGCTCAAGGTGGGAGGGCCAGTATGAGAAACTGTTTTTT. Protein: CASSSRWEGQYEKLFF.

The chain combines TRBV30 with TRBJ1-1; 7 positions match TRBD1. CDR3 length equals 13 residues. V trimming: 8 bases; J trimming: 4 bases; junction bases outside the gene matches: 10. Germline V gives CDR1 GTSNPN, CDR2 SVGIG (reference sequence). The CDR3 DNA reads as TGTGCCCGGGACAGCGACTTGGGCACTGAAGCTTTCTTT. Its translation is CARDSDLGTEAFF.

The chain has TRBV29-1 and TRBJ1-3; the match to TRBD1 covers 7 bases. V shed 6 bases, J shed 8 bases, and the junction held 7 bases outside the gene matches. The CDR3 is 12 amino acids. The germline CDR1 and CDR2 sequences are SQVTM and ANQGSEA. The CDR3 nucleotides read TGCAGCGTACAGGGGAAGGGCGACACCATATATTTT. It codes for CSVQGKGDTIYF.

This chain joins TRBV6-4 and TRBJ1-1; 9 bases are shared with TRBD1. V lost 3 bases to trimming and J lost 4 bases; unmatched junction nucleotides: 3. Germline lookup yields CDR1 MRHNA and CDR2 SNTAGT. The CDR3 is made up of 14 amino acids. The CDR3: CASSESTGGTEAFF. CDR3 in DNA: TGTGCCAGCAGTGAATCGACAGGGGGCACTGAAGCTTTCTTT.

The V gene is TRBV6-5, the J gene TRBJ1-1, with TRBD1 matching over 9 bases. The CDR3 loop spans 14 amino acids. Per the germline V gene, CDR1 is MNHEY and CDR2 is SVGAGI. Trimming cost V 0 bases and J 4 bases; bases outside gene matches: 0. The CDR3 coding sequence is TGTGCCAGCAGTTACTCGACAGGGGGCACTGAAGCTTTCTTT. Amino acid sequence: CASSYSTGGTEAFF.

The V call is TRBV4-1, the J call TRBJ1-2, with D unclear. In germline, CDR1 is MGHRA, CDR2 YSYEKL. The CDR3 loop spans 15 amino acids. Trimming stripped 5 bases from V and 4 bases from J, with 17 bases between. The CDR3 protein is CASSGTGNFGYGYTF. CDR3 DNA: TGCGCCAGCAGCGGTACCGGGAATTTCGGCTATGGCTACACCTTC.

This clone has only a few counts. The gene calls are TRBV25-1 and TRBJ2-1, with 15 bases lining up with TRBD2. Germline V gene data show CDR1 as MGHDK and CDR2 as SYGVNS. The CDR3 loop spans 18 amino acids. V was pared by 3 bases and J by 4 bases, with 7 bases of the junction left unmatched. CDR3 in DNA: TGTGCCAGCAGTGAGGGACTAGCGGGAGGCGACGAATACAATGAGCAGTTCTTC. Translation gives CASSEGLAGGDEYNEQFF.

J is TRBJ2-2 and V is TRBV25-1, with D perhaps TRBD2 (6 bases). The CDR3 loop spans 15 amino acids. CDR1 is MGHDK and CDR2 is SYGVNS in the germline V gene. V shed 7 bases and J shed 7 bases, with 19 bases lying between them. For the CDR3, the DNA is TGTGCCAGCACCCATACCGGTGGGGAGGTCGGGGAGCTGTTTTTT. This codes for CASTHTGGEVGELFF.

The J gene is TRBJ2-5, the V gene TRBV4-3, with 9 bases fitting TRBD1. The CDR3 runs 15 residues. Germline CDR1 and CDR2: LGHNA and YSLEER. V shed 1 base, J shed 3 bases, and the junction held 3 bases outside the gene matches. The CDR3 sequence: CASSQVGTGKETQYF. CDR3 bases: TGCGCCAGCAGCCAAGTGGGGACAGGGAAAGAGACCCAGTACTTC.

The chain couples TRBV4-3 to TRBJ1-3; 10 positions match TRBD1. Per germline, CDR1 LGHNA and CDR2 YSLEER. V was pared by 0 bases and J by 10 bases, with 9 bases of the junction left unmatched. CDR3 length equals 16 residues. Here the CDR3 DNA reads TGCGCCAGCAGCCAAGATTATATGGACAGGGGGATAACCATATATTTT. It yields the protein CASSQDYMDRGITIYF.

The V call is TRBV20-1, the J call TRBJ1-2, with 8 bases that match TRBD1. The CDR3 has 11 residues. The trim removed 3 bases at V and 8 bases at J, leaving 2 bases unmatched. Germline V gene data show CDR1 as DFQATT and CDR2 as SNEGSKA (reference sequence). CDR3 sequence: CSASHRGGYTF. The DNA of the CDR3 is TGCAGTGCTAGCCACAGGGGGGGCTACACCTTC.

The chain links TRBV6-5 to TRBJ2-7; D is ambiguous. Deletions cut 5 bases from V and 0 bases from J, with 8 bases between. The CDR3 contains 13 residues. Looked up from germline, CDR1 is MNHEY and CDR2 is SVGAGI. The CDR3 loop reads CASSGPNSYEQYF. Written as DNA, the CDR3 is TGTGCCAGCAGTGGGCCAAACTCCTACGAGCAGTACTTC.

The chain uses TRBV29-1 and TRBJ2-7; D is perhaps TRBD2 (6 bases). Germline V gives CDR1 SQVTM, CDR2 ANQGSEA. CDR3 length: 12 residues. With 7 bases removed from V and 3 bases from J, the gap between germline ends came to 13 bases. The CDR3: CSGGRGGYEQYF. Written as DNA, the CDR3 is TGCAGCGGAGGAAGGGGAGGCTACGAGCAGTACTTC.

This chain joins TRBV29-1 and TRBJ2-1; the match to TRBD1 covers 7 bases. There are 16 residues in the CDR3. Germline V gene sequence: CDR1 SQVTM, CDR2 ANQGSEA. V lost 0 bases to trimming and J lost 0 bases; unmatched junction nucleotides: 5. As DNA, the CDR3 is TGCAGCGTTGAAGATCAGGACAGGAGCTCCTACAATGAGCAGTTCTTC. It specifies CSVEDQDRSSYNEQFF.

The CDR3 DNA follows: TGCGCCAGCAGCCAAGATTCTGCGGATTCCACTGAAGCTTTCTTT. Translated: CASSQDSADSTEAFF. V usage is TRBV4-3 and J usage is TRBJ1-1; D unresolved. The germline V and J ends were trimmed by 0 bases and 4 bases, with 12 bases remaining between them. The CDR3 spans 15 residues. The germline V gene encodes CDR1 LGHNA and CDR2 YSLEER.

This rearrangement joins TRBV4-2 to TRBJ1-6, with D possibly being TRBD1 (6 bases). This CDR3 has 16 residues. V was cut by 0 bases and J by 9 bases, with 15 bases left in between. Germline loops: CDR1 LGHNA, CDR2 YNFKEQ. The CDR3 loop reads CASSQDPAGAASPLHF. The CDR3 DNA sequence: TGTGCCAGCAGCCAAGATCCGGCAGGGGCGGCTTCACCCCTCCACTTT.

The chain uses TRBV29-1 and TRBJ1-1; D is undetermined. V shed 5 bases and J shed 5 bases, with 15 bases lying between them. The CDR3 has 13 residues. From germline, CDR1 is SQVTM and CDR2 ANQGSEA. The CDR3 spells CSVLGREGTEAFF. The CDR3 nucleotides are TGCAGCGTTTTAGGACGGGAAGGAACTGAAGCTTTCTTT.

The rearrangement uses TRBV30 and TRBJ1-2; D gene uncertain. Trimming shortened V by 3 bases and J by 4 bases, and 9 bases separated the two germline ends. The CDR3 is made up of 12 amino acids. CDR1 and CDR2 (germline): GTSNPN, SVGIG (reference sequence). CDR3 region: CAWSPRLYGYTF. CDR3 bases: TGTGCCTGGAGCCCCAGGCTCTATGGCTACACCTTC. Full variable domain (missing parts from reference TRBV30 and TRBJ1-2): SQTIHQWPATLVQPVGSPLSLECTVEGTSNPNLYWYRQAAGRGLQLLFYSVGIGQISSEVPQNLSASRPQDRQFILSSKKLLLSDSGFYLCAWSPRLYGYTFGSGTRLTVV.

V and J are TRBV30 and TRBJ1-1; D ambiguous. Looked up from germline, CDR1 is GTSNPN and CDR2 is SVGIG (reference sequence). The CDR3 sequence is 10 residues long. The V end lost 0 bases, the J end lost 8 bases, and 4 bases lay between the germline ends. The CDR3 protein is CAWSVREAFF. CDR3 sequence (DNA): TGTGCCTGGAGTGTGCGGGAAGCTTTCTTT.

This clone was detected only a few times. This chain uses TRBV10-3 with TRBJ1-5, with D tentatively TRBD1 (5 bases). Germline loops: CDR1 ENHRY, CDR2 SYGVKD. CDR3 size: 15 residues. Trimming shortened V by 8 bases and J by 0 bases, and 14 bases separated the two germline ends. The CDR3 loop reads CAIGTGPDSNQPQHF. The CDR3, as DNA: TGTGCCATCGGGACTGGCCCGGATAGCAATCAGCCCCAGCATTTT.

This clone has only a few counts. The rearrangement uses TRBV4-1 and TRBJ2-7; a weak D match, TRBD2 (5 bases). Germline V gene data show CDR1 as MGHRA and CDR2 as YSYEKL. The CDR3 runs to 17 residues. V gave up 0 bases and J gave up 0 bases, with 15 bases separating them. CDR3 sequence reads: CASSQDRGSAGSYEQYF. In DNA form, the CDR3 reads TGCGCCAGCAGCCAAGATCGAGGGTCAGCCGGCTCCTACGAGCAGTACTTC.

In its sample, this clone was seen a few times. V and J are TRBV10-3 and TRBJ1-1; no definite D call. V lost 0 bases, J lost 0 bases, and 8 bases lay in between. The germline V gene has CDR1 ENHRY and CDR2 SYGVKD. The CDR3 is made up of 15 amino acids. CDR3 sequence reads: CAISESMGVNTEAFF. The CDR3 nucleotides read TGTGCCATCAGTGAGTCGATGGGAGTGAACACTGAAGCTTTCTTT.

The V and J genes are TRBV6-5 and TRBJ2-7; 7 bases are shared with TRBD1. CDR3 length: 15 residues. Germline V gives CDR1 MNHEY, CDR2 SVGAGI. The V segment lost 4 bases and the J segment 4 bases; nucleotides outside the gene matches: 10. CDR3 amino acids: CASSSLGTALYEQYF. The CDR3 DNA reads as TGTGCCAGCAGTTCTCTAGGGACAGCACTTTACGAGCAGTACTTC.